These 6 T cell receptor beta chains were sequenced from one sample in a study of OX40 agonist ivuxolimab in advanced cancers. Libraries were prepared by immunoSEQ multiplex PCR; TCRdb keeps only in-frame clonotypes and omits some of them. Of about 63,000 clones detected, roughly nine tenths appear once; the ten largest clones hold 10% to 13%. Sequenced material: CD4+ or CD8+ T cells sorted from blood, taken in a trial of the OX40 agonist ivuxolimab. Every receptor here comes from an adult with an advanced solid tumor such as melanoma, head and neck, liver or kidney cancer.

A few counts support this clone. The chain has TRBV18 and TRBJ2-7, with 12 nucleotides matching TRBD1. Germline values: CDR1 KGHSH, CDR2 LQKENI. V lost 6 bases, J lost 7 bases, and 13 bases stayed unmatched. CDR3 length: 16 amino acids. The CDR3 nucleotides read TGTGCCAGCTCTGTTACCCCCGGGACAGGGGGCGGGGAGCAGTACTTC. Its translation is CASSVTPGTGGGEQYF.

CDR3 sequence (DNA): TGTGCCATCAGTGAGCCACAGGGGTTGGGCACAGATACGCAGTATTTT. Protein sequence: CAISEPQGLGTDTQYF. The chain has TRBV10-3 and TRBJ2-3; TRBD1 matches 7 bases. V shed 2 bases, J shed 1 base, and the junction held 6 bases outside the gene matches. The V gene's germline CDR1 is ENHRY and CDR2 SYGVKD. CDR3 size: 16 residues.

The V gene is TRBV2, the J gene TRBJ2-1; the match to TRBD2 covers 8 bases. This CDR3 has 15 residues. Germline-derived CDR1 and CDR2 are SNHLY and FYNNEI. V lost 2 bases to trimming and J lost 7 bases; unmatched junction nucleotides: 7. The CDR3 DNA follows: TGTGCCAGCAGTGAACCGCCGGGACTAGGAAATGAGCAGTTCTTC. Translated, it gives CASSEPPGLGNEQFF.

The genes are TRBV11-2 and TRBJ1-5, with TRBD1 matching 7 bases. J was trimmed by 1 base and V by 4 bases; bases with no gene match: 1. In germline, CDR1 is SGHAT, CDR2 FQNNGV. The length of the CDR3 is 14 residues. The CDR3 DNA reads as TGTGCCAGCAGCTCGACAGGGAGCAATCAGCCCCAGCATTTT. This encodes CASSSTGSNQPQHF.

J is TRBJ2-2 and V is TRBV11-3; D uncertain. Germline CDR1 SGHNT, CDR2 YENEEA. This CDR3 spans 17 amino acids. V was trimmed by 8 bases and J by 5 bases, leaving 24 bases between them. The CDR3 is CASPPNRPARGTGELFF. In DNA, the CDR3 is TGTGCCAGCCCACCCAACCGGCCAGCGCGTGGTACCGGGGAGCTGTTTTTT. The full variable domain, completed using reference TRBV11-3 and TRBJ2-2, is EAGVVQSPRYKIIEKKQPVAFWCNPISGHNTLYWYLQNLGQGPELLIRYENEEAVDDSQLPKDRFSAERLKGVDSTLKIQPAELGDSAVYLCASPPNRPARGTGELFFGEGSRLTVL.

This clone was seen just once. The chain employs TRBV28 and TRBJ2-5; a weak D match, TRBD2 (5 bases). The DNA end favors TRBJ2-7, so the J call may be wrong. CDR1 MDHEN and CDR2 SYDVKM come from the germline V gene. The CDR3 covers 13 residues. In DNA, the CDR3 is TGTGCCAGCAGTTTTCGGGGTATCTACGAGCAGTACTTC. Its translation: CASSFRGIYEQYF.